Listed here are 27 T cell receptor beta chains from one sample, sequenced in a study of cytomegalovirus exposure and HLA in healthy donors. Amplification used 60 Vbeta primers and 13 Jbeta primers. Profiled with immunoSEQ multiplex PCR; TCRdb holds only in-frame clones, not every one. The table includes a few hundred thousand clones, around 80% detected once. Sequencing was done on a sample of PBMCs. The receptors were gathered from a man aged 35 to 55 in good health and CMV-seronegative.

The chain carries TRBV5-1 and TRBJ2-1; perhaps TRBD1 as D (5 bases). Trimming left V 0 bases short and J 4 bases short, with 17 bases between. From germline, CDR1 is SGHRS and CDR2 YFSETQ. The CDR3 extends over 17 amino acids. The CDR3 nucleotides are TGCGCCAGCAGCTTGGGGGTTGGGGCATCACCTTACAATGAGCAGTTCTTC. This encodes CASSLGVGASPYNEQFF.

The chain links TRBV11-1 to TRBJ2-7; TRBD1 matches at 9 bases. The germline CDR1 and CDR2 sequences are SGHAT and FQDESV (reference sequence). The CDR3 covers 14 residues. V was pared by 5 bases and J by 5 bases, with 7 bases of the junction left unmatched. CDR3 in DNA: TGTGCCAGCAGCCTAGGACAGGGGATACACGAGCAGTACTTC. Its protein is CASSLGQGIHEQYF.

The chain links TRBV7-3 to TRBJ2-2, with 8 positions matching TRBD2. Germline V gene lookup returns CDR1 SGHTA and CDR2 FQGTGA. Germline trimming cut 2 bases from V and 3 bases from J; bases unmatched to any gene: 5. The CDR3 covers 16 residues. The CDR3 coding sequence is TGTGCCAGCAGCTTACTTCCGGGACTAGACACCGGGGAGCTGTTTTTT. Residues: CASSLLPGLDTGELFF.

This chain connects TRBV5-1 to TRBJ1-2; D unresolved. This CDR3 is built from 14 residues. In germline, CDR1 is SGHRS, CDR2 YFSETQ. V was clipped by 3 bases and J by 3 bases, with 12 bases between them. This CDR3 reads CASSSPAEDYGYTF. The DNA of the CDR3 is TGCGCCAGCAGCTCCCCAGCAGAGGACTATGGCTACACCTTC.

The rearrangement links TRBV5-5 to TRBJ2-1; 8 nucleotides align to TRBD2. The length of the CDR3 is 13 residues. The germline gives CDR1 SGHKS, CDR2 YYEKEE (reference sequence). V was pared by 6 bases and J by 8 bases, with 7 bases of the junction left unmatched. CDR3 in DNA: TGTGCCAGCACCCCGGGACTAGTGGATGAGCAGTTCTTC. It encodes CASTPGLVDEQFF.

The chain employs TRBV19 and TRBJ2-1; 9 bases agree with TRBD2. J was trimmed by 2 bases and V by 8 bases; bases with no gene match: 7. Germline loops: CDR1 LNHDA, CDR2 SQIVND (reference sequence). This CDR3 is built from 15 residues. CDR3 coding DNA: TGTGCCAGTCGTGGCGGGGGGGCAACCTACAATGAGCAGTTCTTC. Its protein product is CASRGGGATYNEQFF.

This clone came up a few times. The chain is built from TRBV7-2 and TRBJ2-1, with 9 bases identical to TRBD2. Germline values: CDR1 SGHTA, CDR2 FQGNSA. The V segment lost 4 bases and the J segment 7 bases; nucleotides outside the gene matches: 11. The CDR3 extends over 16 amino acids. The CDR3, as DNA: TGTGCCAGCAGCTCGAGGCGGGGGGGGCGTTATAATGAGCAGTTCTTC. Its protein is CASSSRRGGRYNEQFF.

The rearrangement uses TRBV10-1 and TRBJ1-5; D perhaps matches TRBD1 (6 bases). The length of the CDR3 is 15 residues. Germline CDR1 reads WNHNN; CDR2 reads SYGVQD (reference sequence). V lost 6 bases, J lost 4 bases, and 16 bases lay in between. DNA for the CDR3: TGCGCCAGCAGAAGGCTATCTCAGGGGAATCAGCCCCAGCATTTT. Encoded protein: CASRRLSQGNQPQHF.

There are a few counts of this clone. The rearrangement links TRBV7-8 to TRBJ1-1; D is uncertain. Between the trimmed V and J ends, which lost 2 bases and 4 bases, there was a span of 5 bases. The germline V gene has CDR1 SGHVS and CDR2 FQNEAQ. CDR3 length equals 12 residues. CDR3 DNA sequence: TGTGCCAGCAGCTTACTTCGCACTGAAGCTTTCTTT. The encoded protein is CASSLLRTEAFF.

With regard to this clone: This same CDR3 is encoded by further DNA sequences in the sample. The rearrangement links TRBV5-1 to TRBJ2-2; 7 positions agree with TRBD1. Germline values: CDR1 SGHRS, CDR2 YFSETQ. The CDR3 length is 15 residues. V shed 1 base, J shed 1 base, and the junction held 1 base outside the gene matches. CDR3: CASSLRTGNTGELFF. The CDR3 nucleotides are TGCGCCAGCAGCTTGCGGACAGGGAACACCGGGGAGCTGTTTTTT.

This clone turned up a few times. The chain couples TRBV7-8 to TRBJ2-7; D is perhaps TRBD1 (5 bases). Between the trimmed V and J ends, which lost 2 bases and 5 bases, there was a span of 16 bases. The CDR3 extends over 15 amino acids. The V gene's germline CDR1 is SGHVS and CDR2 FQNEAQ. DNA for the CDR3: TGTGCCAGCAGCTTAAGAACAGGTTTTCACGACGAGCAGTACTTC. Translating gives CASSLRTGFHDEQYF.

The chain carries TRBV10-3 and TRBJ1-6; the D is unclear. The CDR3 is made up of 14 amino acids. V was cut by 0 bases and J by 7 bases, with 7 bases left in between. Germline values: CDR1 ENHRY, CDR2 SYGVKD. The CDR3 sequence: CAISESRRNSPLHF. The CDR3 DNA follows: TGTGCCATCAGTGAGTCGAGGAGGAATTCACCCCTCCACTTT.

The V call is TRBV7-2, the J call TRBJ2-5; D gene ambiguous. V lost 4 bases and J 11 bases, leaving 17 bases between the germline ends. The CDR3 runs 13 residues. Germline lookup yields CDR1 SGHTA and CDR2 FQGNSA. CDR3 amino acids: CASSSPNAVGQYF. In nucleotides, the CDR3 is TGTGCCAGCAGCTCCCCAAACGCTGTCGGGCAGTACTTC.

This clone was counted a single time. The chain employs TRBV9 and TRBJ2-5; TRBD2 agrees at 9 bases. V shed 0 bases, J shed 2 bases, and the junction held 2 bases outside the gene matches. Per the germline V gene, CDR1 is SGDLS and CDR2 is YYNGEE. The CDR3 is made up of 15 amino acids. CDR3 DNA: TGTGCCAGCAGCGTAGGAACTAGCGGGCAAGAGACCCAGTACTTC. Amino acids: CASSVGTSGQETQYF.

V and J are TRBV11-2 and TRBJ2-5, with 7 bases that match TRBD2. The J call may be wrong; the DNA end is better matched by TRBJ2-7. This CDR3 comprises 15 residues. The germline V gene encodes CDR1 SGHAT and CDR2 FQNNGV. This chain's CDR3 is CASSLDRGLTYEQYF. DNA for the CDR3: TGTGCCAGCAGCTTAGATAGGGGACTAACCTACGAGCAGTACTTC.

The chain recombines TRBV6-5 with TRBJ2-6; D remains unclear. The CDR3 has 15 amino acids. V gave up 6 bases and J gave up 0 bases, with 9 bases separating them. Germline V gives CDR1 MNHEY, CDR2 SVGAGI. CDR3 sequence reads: CASSLEFSGANVLTF. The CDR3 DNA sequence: TGTGCCAGCAGCCTTGAGTTCTCTGGGGCCAACGTCCTGACTTTC.

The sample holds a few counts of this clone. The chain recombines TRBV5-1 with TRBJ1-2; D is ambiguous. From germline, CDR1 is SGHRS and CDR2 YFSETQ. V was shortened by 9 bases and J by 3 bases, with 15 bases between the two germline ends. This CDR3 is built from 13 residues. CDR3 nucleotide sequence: TGCGCCACCCGCCGAGCGGTGGACTATGGCTACACCTTC. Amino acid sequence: CATRRAVDYGYTF.

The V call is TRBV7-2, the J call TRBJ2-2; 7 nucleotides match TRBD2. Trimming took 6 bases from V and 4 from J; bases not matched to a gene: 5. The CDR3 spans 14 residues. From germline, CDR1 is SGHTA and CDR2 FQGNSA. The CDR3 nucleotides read TGTGCCAGCAGTCCCAGCGGGACCACCGGGGAGCTGTTTTTT. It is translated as CASSPSGTTGELFF.

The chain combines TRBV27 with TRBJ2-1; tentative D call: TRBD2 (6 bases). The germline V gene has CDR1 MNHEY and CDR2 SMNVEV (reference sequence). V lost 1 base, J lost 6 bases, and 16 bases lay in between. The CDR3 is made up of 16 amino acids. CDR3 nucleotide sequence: TGTGCCAGCAGTTTATTTTCGGGACTCCTCAGCAATGAGCAGTTCTTC. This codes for CASSLFSGLLSNEQFF.

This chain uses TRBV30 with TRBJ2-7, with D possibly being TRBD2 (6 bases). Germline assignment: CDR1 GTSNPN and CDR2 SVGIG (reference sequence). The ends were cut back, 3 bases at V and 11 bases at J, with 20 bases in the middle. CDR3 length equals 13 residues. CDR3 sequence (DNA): TGTGCCTGGAGACGGACCGGGAGTGGGGGGAAGTACTTC. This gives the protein CAWRRTGSGGKYF.

The CDR3 DNA reads TGTGCCAGCAAAATCGGGCAGGGGGCAGGAGGGGCCAACGTCCTGACTTTC. Amino acids: CASKIGQGAGGANVLTF. The chain uses TRBV2 and TRBJ2-6; 8 bases map to TRBD1. V was clipped by 7 bases and J by 4 bases; unmatched bases: 12. CDR1 and CDR2 from the germline V gene are SNHLY and FYNNEI. This CDR3 is built from 17 residues.

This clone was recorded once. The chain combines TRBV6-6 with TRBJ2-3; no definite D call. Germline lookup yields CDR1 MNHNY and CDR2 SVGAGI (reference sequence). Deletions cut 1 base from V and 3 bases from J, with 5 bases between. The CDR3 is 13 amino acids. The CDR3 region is CASSYYETDTQYF. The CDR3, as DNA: TGTGCCAGCAGTTACTATGAGACAGATACGCAGTATTTT.

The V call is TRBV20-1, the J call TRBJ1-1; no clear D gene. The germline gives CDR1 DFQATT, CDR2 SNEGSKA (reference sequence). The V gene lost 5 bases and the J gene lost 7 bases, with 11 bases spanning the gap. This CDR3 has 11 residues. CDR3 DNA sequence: TGCAGTGCTCTAAGACACGGTGAAGCTTTCTTT. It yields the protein CSALRHGEAFF.

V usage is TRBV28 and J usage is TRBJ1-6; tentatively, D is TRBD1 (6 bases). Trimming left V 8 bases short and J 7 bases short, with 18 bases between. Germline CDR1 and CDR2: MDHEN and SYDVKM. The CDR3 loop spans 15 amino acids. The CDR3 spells CASGGEGVGNSPLHF. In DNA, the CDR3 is TGTGCCAGCGGGGGGGAGGGGGTGGGGAATTCACCCCTCCACTTT. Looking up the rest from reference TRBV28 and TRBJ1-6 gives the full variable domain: DVKVTQSSRYLVKRTGEKVFLECVQDMDHENMFWYRQDPGLGLRLIYFSYDVKMKEKGDIPEGYSVSREKKERFSLILESASTNQTSMYLCASGGEGVGNSPLHFGNGTRLTVT.

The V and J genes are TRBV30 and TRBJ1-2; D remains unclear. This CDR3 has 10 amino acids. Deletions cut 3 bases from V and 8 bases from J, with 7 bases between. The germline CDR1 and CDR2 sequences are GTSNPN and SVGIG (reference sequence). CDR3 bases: TGTGCCTGGAGATCGTTGGGCTACACCTTC. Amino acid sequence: CAWRSLGYTF.

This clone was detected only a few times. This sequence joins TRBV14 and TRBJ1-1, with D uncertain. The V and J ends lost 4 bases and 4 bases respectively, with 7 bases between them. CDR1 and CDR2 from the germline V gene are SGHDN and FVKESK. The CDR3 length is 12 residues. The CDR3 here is CASSPQITEAFF. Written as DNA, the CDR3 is TGTGCCAGCAGCCCCCAGATCACTGAAGCTTTCTTT.

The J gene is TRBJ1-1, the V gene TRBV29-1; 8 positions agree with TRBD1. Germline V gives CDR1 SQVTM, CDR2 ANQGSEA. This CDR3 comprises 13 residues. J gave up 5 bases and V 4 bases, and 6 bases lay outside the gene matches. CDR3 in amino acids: CSVGTGGWTEAFF. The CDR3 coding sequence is TGCAGCGTTGGTACAGGGGGATGGACTGAAGCTTTCTTT.